The 10 T cell receptor beta chains below all came from one sample that was sequenced in a study of identical twins. A single record per CDR3 protein comes from TCRdb applying MiXCR to the 5' RACE reads. The table records 220,000 or so distinct CDR3 sequences, about 7% of them present only once. The same specimen was also included in a second study, on yellow fever vaccine responses in identical twins.

The sequenced sample was memory (CD45RO+) T cells sorted from blood. Receptor source: a woman younger than 30 in good health.

This clonotype has only a few counts. The rearrangement joins TRBV28 to TRBJ2-7; possibly TRBD2 for D (5 bases). The V gene's germline CDR1 is MDHEN and CDR2 SYDVKM. V was pared by 6 bases and J by 3 bases, with 15 bases between. The CDR3 length is 14 residues. CDR3 nucleotides: TGTGCCAGCAGCCGTTCGGGGTCATTCTACGAGCAGTACGTC. It is translated as CASSRSGSFYEQYV.

This clonotype was seen a few times. The CDR3 loop is CASSLRIEWVSEAFF. CDR3 bases: TGTGCCAGCAGTCTTCGTATTGAATGGGTTTCTGAAGCTTTCTTT. V usage is TRBV6-1 and J usage is TRBJ1-1; D is uncertain. The CDR3 is made up of 15 amino acids. The V and J ends lost 5 bases and 6 bases respectively, with 19 bases between them. Germline V gene sequence: CDR1 MNHNS, CDR2 SASEGT.

This clonotype was picked up many times. The chain has TRBV5-1 and TRBJ2-1, with 11 bases identical to TRBD2. The length of the CDR3 is 16 residues. Looked up from germline, CDR1 is SGHRS and CDR2 is YFSETQ. The ends lost 0 bases at V and 5 bases at J; junction bases unmatched: 4. CDR3 coding DNA: TGCGCCAGCAGCTTGGAGGTAGCGGGGGGGAACAATGAGCAGTTCTTC. Its protein is CASSLEVAGGNNEQFF.

This clonotype was seen more than once but under ten times. The chain recombines TRBV27 with TRBJ2-2, with D uncertain. The CDR3 has 14 amino acids. CDR1 and CDR2 from the germline V gene are MNHEY and SMNVEV (reference sequence). V was pared by 4 bases and J by 2 bases, with 8 bases between. DNA of the CDR3: TGTGCCAGCAGTTCCTCCGTTAACACCGGGGAGCTGTTTTTT. Protein: CASSSSVNTGELFF.

This clonotype appeared a few times. The CDR3 region is CASSYTGTSPGELFF. For the CDR3, the DNA is TGTGCCAGCAGTTACACCGGGACTAGCCCCGGGGAGCTGTTTTTT. V gene TRBV6-5 combines with J gene TRBJ2-2, with 9 bases identical to TRBD2. This CDR3 contains 15 residues. Per the germline V gene, CDR1 is MNHEY and CDR2 is SVGAGI. With 2 bases clipped from V and 6 bases from J, the junction kept 4 bases outside the gene matches.

This clonotype appeared a few times. The rearrangement joins TRBV7-6 to TRBJ2-1, with D possibly being TRBD1 or TRBD2 (5 bases each). Germline V CDR1 and CDR2: SGHVS, FNYEAQ. This CDR3 has 15 residues. The germline V and J ends were trimmed by 5 bases and 3 bases, with 14 bases remaining between them. The CDR3 protein is CASSPGHQSYNEQFF. Written as DNA, the CDR3 is TGTGCCAGCAGCCCGGGGCACCAAAGCTACAATGAGCAGTTCTTC.

The V and J genes are TRBV3-1 and TRBJ2-5; the D gene is possibly TRBD2 (5 bases). The germline gives CDR1 LGHDT, CDR2 YNNKEL (reference sequence). Trimming took off 0 bases at V and 5 bases at J, with 16 bases between the two ends. This CDR3 is 16 amino acids long. CDR3 sequence reads: CASSQDLPGLGETQYF. In DNA form, the CDR3 reads TGTGCCAGCAGCCAAGATCTTCCGGGGTTGGGGGAGACCCAGTACTTC.

The table lists this clonotype with many counts. The chain couples TRBV27 to TRBJ2-5; D unclear. The V gene lost 1 base and the J gene lost 5 bases, with 8 bases spanning the gap. The CDR3 consists of 13 residues. In germline, CDR1 is MNHEY, CDR2 SMNVEV (reference sequence). CDR3 region: CASSLLGLETQYF. DNA of the CDR3: TGTGCCAGCAGTTTATTGGGTCTGGAGACCCAGTACTTC.

A few counts support this clonotype. The chain employs TRBV25-1 and TRBJ2-3; TRBD1 is a possible D gene (6 bases). CDR1 and CDR2 from the germline V gene are MGHDK and SYGVNS. This CDR3 contains 18 residues. V lost 1 base and J 6 bases, leaving 23 bases between the germline ends. The CDR3 nucleotides are TGTGCCAGCAGTGAATCCCCCCCAGGGGATATAATTATTGATACGCAGTATTTT. Its translation is CASSESPPGDIIIDTQYF.

In this sample, this clonotype turned up many times. The chain uses TRBV2 and TRBJ2-2, with D hard to call. The V end was cut by 4 bases, the J end by 2 bases, with 5 bases between. This CDR3 spans 13 amino acids. The germline V gene encodes CDR1 SNHLY and CDR2 FYNNEI. DNA for the CDR3: TGTGCCAGCAGTGGCTTAAACACCGGGGAGCTGTTTTTT. This translates into CASSGLNTGELFF.